This T cell receptor (beta chain) was documented in a study of blood T cells in healthy people across ages. Germline CDR1 and CDR2: SGHVS and FQNEAQ. CDR3 size: 13 residues. Trimming at V came to 7 bases and at J to 8 bases, leaving 8 bases not matched to a gene. Sample donors were healthy Caucasian individuals that came from Russia, aged about 6 to 95. No fewer than 7 million PBMCs went into each sample. Primers used in a second PCR of roughly 6 to 11 cycles were a sample-barcoded 5' primer and a J-beta primer mix. One entry per CDR3 protein results from TCRdb running MiXCR on the 5' RACE reads. The sample consists of 650,000 to 900,000 distinct CDR3 sequences, 55% to 65% of them appearing once. A note on this clonotype: The target antigen is unknown.

The study, taken as a whole, reports: Diversity was higher, and naive CD4+ cells more numerous, in long-lived donors than in aged donors. Per-million-T-cell TCR beta diversity fell roughly linearly with age.

The chain uses TRBV7-8 and TRBJ1-5; the match to TRBD1 covers 7 bases. The sample consisted of blood. This receptor was taken from a young man in good health. The CDR3 here is CASNKDRAEPQHF. The CDR3 bases are TGTGCCAGCAACAAAGACAGGGCCGAGCCCCAGCATTTT.